This TCR beta chain is from a study of cytomegalovirus exposure and HLA in healthy donors. The PCR employed 60 Vbeta primers together with 13 Jbeta primers. Libraries were prepared by immunoSEQ multiplex PCR; TCRdb keeps only in-frame clonotypes and omits some of them. Among 100,000 to 120,000 clones listed, around 80% were seen once. This receptor was taken from a man younger than 45 in good health and CMV-seronegative. The material sequenced was PBMCs.

This CDR3 reads CASQGAMLSEAFF. For the CDR3, the DNA is TGTGCCAGCCAGGGGGCCATGCTATCTGAAGCTTTCTTT. The chain has TRBV27 and TRBJ1-1; 8 positions match TRBD1. J lost 6 bases, V lost 8 bases, and 8 bases had no gene match. Germline V gives CDR1 MNHEY, CDR2 SMNVEV (reference sequence). The CDR3 extends over 13 amino acids.